The present T cell receptor beta chain was sequenced within a study of regulatory T cells in long-lasting Graves disease. Stated time point: newly diagnosed GD, antithyroid drugs for less than 3 months. The authors made the TCR library using RNA they extracted from PBMCs. The germline V gene has CDR1 SEHNR and CDR2 FQNEAQ (reference sequence). The CDR3 totals 15 residues. The V gene lost 7 bases and the J gene lost 4 bases, with 16 bases spanning the gap. A word on this clonotype: Its matching antigen is unknown.

The study, taken as a whole, reports: The study found persistent patients shared more public clonotypes (more than 2,500) than new patients (about 1,000).

Researchers made TCR beta libraries by using iRepertoire HTBI primers and running Arm-PCR on CDR3 regions. TCRdb fed the multiplex PCR reads into MiXCR, producing one record per CDR3 protein. Here the sample spans 500,000 or so distinct CDR3 sequences, around 15% being singletons. These data are also associated with another study on T cells in Graves' hyperthyroidism and ophthalmopathy. This second study says: It was considered stable Graves' hyperthyroidism when ophthalmopathy did not progress within 18 months. Peripheral blood also featured most of the thyroid clonotypes expanded above 0.001.

This sample comprised peripheral blood mononuclear cells (PBMCs), obtained at new diagnosis, from a patient treated with antithyroid drugs. This TCR was sampled from a middle-aged man with Graves disease. V gene TRBV7-9 combines with J gene TRBJ2-2, with D perhaps assigned TRBD1 or TRBD2 (5 bases each). The CDR3 reads CASTVSRDGTGELFF. CDR3 DNA: TGTGCCAGCACCGTCTCCAGGGACGGCACCGGGGAGCTGTTTTTT.